Listed below are T cell receptor beta chains from one sample, sequenced in a study of CD8+ T cells in alopecia areata. Sequencing was performed with immunoSEQ multiplex PCR; in TCRdb, only in-frame clones are kept and a portion is missing. The table records 130,000 to 150,000 clones, more than 75% of them present only once. The material sequenced was CD8+ T cells sorted from blood, taken at week 0. The receptor set was obtained from a human donor with alopecia areata. Both conserved end residues are part of each CDR3. A D gene is named only where the DNA matches it firmly. Rows may omit the clone size; those that give it use once, few, many or a size class.

clone_size: few
v_call: TRBV6-4
j_call: TRBJ2-1
d_call: NA
cdr3_nt: TGTGCCAGCAGTGACTCAGACAGGAAAACCTACAATGAGCAGTTCTTC
cdr3_aa: CASSDSDRKTYNEQFF

clone_size: NA
v_call: TRBV15
j_call: TRBJ2-6
d_call: NA
cdr3_nt: TGTGCCACCTCCTATGGGGCCAACGTCCTGACTTTC
cdr3_aa: CATSYGANVLTF

clone_size: NA
v_call: TRBV4-1
j_call: TRBJ2-7
d_call: NA
cdr3_nt: TGCGCCAGCAGCCTGGGTTTGATGACCTACGAGCAGTACTTC
cdr3_aa: CASSLGLMTYEQYF

clone_size: NA
v_call: TRBV5-1
j_call: TRBJ2-5
d_call: TRBD1
cdr3_nt: TGCGCCAGCAGCTTGGGACAGGGGCAAGAGACCCAGTACTTC
cdr3_aa: CASSLGQGQETQYF

clone_size: NA
v_call: TRBV5-4
j_call: TRBJ2-7
d_call: NA
cdr3_nt: TGTGCCAGCAGCCAGGGCTACGAGCAGTACTTC
cdr3_aa: CASSQGYEQYF

clone_size: once
v_call: TRBV27
j_call: TRBJ2-1
d_call: TRBD1
cdr3_nt: TGTGCCAGCAGCCCTTCCCCCCCACGGACAGGGGCCCGAAATGAGCAGTTCTTC
cdr3_aa: CASSPSPPRTGARNEQFF

clone_size: NA
v_call: TRBV6-5
j_call: TRBJ2-7
d_call: NA
cdr3_nt: TGTGCCAGCAGTTACCAGGGTGCGCGGTCGGACGAGCAGTACTTC
cdr3_aa: CASSYQGARSDEQYF

clone_size: NA
v_call: TRBV7-9
j_call: TRBJ2-3
d_call: NA
cdr3_nt: TGTGCCAGCAGCTTAAATCTCGGGGCAGATACGCAGTATTTT
cdr3_aa: CASSLNLGADTQYF

clone_size: NA
v_call: TRBV7-9
j_call: TRBJ1-2
d_call: NA
cdr3_nt: TGTGCCAGCAGCCCTACCATGGTAGGAAGTGACTATGGCTACACCTTC
cdr3_aa: CASSPTMVGSDYGYTF

clone_size: NA
v_call: TRBV27
j_call: TRBJ1-4
d_call: NA
cdr3_nt: TGTGCCAGCAGCCGAGGACGGGGACCTAATGAAAAACTGTTTTTT
cdr3_aa: CASSRGRGPNEKLFF

clone_size: NA
v_call: TRBV2
j_call: TRBJ2-1
d_call: NA
cdr3_nt: TGTGCCAGCAGTGTCGATGAGCAGTTCTTC
cdr3_aa: CASSVDEQFF

clone_size: NA
v_call: TRBV10-3
j_call: TRBJ2-7
d_call: TRBD1
cdr3_nt: TGTGCCATCGAGCCAGACAGGGGGCAGTACTTC
cdr3_aa: CAIEPDRGQYF

clone_size: NA
v_call: TRBV9
j_call: TRBJ2-4
d_call: NA
cdr3_nt: TGTGCCAGCAGCGACAGGACGGAAAACATTCAGTACTTC
cdr3_aa: CASSDRTENIQYF

clone_size: NA
v_call: TRBV7-9
j_call: TRBJ2-1
d_call: NA
cdr3_nt: TGTGCCAGCAGCCCGATGAGCTCCTACAATGAGCAGTTCTTC
cdr3_aa: CASSPMSSYNEQFF

clone_size: NA
v_call: TRBV5-4
j_call: TRBJ2-7
d_call: NA
cdr3_nt: TGTGCCAGCAGCTTGTTCCGGCAGGGGGGATCCTACGAGCAGTACTTC
cdr3_aa: CASSLFRQGGSYEQYF

clone_size: few
v_call: TRBV7-9
j_call: TRBJ2-5
d_call: TRBD2
cdr3_nt: TGTGCCAGCAGCGCGGGAGGGCCAGATGAGACCCAGTACTTC
cdr3_aa: CASSAGGPDETQYF

clone_size: NA
v_call: TRBV4-1
j_call: TRBJ1-1
d_call: NA
cdr3_nt: TGCGCCAGCAGCCAAGGACAGCATAACACTGAAGCTTTCTTT
cdr3_aa: CASSQGQHNTEAFF

clone_size: NA
v_call: TRBV11-2
j_call: TRBJ2-3
d_call: TRBD2
cdr3_nt: TGTGCCAGCAGCTGGACTAGAGACACAGATACGCAGTATTTT
cdr3_aa: CASSWTRDTDTQYF

clone_size: NA
v_call: TRBV6-5
j_call: TRBJ2-5
d_call: TRBD2
cdr3_nt: TGTGCCAGCAGTTGGACTAGTGTGAAGACCCAGTACTTC
cdr3_aa: CASSWTSVKTQYF

clone_size: NA
v_call: TRBV5-1
j_call: TRBJ2-1
d_call: TRBD2
cdr3_nt: TGCGCCAGCAGCTTGGGACTAGCGGTCGGGGGGAGCAATGAGCAGTTCTTC
cdr3_aa: CASSLGLAVGGSNEQFF

clone_size: NA
v_call: TRBV7-9
j_call: TRBJ2-6
d_call: NA
cdr3_nt: TGTGCCAGCAGCTTCCTCGACGCCTCTGGGGCCAACGTCCTGACTTTC
cdr3_aa: CASSFLDASGANVLTF

clone_size: NA
v_call: TRBV5-1
j_call: TRBJ2-3
d_call: NA
cdr3_nt: TGCGCCAGCAGCTTGGGTGTCTCGGGAACAGATACGCAGTATTTT
cdr3_aa: CASSLGVSGTDTQYF